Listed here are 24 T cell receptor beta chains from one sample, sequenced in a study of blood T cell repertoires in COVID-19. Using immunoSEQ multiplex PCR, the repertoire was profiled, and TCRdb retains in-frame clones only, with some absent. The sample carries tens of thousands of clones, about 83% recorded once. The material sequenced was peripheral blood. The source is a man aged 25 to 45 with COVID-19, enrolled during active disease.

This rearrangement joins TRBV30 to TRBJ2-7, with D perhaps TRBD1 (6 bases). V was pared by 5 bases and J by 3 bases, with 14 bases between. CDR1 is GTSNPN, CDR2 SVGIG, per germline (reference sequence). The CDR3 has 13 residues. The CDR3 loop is CAWGQDSLYEQYF. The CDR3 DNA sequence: TGTGCCTGGGGCCAGGACAGCCTCTACGAGCAGTACTTC.

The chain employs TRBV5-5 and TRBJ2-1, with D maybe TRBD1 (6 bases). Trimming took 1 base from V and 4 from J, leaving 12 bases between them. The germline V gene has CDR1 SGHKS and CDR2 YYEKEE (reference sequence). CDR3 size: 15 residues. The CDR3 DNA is TGTGCCAGCAGCTTGACAGGGAATGCTTACAATGAGCAGTTCTTC. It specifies CASSLTGNAYNEQFF.

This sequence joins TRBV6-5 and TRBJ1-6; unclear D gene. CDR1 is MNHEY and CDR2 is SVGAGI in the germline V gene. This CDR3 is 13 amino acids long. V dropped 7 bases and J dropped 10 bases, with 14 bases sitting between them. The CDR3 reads CASTRTGDSPLHF. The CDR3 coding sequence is TGTGCCAGCACAAGGACTGGAGACTCACCCCTCCACTTT.

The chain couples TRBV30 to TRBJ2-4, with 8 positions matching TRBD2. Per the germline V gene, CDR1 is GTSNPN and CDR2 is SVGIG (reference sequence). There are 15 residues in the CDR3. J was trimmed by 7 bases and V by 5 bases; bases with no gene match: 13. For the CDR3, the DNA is TGTGCCTGGGCCCGGGGGGGCGCCCTTGGGAACATTCAGTACTTC. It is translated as CAWARGGALGNIQYF.

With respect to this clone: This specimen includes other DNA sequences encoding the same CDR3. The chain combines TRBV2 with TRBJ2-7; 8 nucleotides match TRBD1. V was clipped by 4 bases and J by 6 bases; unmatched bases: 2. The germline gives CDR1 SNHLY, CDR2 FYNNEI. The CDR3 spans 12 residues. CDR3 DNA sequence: TGTGCCAGCAGTGGGACAGGGCGCGAGCAGTACTTC. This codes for CASSGTGREQYF.

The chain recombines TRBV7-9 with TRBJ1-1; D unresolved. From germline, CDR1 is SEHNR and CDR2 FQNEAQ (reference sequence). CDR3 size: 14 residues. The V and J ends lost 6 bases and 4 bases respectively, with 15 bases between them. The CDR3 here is CASSHEGSGTEAFF. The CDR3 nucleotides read TGTGCCAGCAGTCATGAAGGATCGGGCACTGAAGCTTTCTTT.

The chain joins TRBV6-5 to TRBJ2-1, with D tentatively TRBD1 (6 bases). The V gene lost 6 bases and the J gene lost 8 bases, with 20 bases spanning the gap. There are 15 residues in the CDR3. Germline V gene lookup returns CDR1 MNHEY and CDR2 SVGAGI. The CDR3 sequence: CASSAGQPSYDEQFF. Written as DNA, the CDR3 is TGTGCCAGCAGCGCAGGACAGCCATCCTATGATGAGCAGTTCTTC.

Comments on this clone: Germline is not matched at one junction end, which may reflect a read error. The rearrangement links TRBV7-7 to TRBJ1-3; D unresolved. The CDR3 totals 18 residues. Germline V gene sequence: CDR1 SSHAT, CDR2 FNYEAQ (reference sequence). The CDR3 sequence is CASSRTTARGKSGNTIYF. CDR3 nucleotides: TGTGCTAGCAGCCGCACCACCGCCCGGGGTAAGTCTGGAAACACCATATATTTT. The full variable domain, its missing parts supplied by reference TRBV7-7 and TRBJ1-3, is GAGVSQSPRYKVTKRGQDVTLRCDPISSHATLYWYQQALGQGPEFLTYFNYEAQPDKSGLPSDRFSAERPEGSISTLTIQRTEQRDSAMYRCASSRTTARGKSGNTIYFGEGSWLTVV.

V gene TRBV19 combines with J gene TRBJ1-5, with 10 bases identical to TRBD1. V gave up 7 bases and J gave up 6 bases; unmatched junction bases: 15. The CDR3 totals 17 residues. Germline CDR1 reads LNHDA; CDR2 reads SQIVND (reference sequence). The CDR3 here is CASKILATGGSGQPQHF. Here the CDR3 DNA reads TGTGCCAGTAAAATTTTAGCGACAGGGGGCTCGGGTCAGCCCCAGCATTTT.

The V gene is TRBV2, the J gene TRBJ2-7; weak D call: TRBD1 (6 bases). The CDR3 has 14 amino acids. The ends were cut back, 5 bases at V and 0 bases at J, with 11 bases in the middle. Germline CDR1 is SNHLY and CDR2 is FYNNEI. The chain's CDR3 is CASSPDSYSYEQYF. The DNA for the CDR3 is TGTGCCAGCAGTCCGGACAGCTACTCCTACGAGCAGTACTTC.

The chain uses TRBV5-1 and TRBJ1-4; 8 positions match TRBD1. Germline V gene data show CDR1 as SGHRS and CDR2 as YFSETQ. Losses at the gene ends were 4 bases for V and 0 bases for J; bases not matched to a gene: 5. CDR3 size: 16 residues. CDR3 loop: CASSRGQGPTNEKLFF. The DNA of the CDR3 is TGCGCCAGCAGCCGCGGACAGGGACCAACTAATGAAAAACTGTTTTTT.

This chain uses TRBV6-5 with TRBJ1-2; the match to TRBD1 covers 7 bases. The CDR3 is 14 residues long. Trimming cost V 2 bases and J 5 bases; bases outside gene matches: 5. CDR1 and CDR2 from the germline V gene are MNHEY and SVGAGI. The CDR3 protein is CASSYLGQVYGYTF. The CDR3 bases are TGTGCCAGCAGTTACCTCGGACAGGTTTATGGCTACACCTTC.

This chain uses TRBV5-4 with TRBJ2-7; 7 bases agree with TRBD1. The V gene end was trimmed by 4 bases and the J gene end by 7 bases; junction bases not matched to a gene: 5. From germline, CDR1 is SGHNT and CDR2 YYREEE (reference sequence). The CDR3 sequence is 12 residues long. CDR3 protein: CASSPGQAEQYF. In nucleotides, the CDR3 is TGTGCCAGCAGCCCAGGACAGGCTGAGCAGTACTTC. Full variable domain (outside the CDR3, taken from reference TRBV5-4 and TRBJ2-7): ETGVTQSPTHLIKTRGQQVTLRCSSQSGHNTVSWYQQALGQGPQFIFQYYREEENGRGNFPPRFSGLQFPNYSSELNVNALELDDSALYLCASSPGQAEQYFGPGTRLTVT.

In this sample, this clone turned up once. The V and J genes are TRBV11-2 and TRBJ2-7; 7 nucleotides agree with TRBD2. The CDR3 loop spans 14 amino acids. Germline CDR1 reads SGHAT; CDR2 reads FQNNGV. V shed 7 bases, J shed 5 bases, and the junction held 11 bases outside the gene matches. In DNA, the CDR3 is TGTGCCAGCAAACCTGGCGGGAGTAAACACGAGCAGTACTTC. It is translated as CASKPGGSKHEQYF.

The CDR3 DNA sequence: TGTGCCAGCAGCTTAGGGGGCGGGAGAAGTACAGATACGCAGTATTTT. This translates into CASSLGGGRSTDTQYF. The chain is built from TRBV11-1 and TRBJ2-3; 7 bases match TRBD2. CDR1 and CDR2 from the germline V gene are SGHAT and FQDESV (reference sequence). Unmatched junction bases numbered 7, after V lost 1 base and J lost 3 bases. The CDR3 runs to 16 residues.

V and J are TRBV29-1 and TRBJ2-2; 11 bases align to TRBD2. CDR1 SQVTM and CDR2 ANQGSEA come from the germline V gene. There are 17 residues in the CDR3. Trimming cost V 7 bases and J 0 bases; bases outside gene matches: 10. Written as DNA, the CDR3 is TGCAGCGCTAAGACTAGCGGGACCCGCTCGAACACCGGGGAGCTGTTTTTT. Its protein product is CSAKTSGTRSNTGELFF.

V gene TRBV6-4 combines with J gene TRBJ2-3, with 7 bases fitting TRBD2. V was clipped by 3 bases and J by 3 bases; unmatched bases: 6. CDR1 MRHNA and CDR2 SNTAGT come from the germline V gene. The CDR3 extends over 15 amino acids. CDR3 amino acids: CASSEAPGGTDTQYF. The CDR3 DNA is TGTGCCAGCAGTGAGGCCCCCGGGGGGACAGATACGCAGTATTTT.

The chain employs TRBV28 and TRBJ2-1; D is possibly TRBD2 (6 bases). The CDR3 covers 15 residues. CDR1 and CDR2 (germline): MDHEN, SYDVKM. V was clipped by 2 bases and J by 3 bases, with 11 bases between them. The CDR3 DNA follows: TGTGCCAGCAGTTTAGGGGGGACGGACTACAATGAGCAGTTCTTC. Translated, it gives CASSLGGTDYNEQFF.

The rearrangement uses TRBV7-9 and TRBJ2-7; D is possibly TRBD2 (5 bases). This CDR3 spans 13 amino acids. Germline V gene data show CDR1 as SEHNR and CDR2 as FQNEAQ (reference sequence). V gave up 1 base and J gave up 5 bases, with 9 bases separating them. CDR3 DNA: TGTGCCAGCAGCTTAGTCGGGGTCGACGAGCAGTACTTC. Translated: CASSLVGVDEQYF.

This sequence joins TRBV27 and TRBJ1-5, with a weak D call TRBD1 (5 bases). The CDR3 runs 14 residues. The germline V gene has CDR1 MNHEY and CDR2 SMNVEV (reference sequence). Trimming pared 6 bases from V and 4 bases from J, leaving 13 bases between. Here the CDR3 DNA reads TGTGCCAGCAGCCTGGTCGGGGGGAATCAGCCCCAGCATTTT. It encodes CASSLVGGNQPQHF.

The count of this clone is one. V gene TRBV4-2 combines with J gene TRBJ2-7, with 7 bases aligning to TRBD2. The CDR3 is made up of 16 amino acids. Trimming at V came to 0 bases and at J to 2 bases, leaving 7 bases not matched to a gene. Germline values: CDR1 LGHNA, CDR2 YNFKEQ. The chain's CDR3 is CASSQDSSGTTYEQYF. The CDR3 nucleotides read TGTGCCAGCAGCCAAGATTCAAGCGGGACGACCTACGAGCAGTACTTC.

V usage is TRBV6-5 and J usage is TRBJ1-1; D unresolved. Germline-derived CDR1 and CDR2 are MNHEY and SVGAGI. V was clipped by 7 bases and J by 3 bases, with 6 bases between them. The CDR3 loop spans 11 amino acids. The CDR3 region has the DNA TGTGCCAGCACCGTTGACACTGAAGCTTTCTTT. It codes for CASTVDTEAFF.

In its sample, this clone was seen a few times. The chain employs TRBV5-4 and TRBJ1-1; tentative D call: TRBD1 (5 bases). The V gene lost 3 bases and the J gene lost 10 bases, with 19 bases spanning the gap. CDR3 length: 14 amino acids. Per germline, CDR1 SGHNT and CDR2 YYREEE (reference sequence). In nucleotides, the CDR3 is TGTGCCAGCAGCTCCACTCGGGAGGGGCCAGGAGCTTTCTTT. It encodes CASSSTREGPGAFF. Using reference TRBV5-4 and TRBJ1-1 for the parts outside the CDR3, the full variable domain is ETGVTQSPTHLIKTRGQQVTLRCSSQSGHNTVSWYQQALGQGPQFIFQYYREEENGRGNFPPRFSGLQFPNYSSELNVNALELDDSALYLCASSSTREGPGAFFGQGTRLTVV.

CDR3 sequence: CASSFRGLNYNEQFF. The CDR3 nucleotides read TGTGCCAGCAGTTTTCGAGGGTTGAACTACAATGAGCAGTTCTTC. The rearrangement uses TRBV27 and TRBJ2-1; TRBD2 is a possible D gene (5 bases). From germline, CDR1 is MNHEY and CDR2 SMNVEV (reference sequence). This CDR3 region has 15 residues. V lost 3 bases and J lost 3, with 12 bases in between.